The 13 T cell receptor beta chains given below trace back to one sample, sequenced in a study of CD8 T cells in ankylosing spondylitis. From the 5' RACE reads, TCRdb called clonotypes with MiXCR, one entry per CDR3 protein. The sample lists 40,000 to 55,000 distinct CDR3 sequences, 7.4% occurring once. Sequencing was carried out using blood, either unsorted or a sorted T cell fraction (not recorded which). These receptors came from a female donor with ankylosing spondylitis or in good health (not recorded which).

In its sample, this clonotype was seen many times. This rearrangement joins TRBV20-1 to TRBJ1-2; D possibly corresponds to TRBD1 (5 bases). The V gene lost 5 bases and the J gene lost 7 bases, with 11 bases spanning the gap. This CDR3 is built from 11 residues. Germline CDR1 and CDR2: DFQATT and SNEGSKA (reference sequence). The CDR3 reads CSALGDPGYTF. Written as DNA, the CDR3 is TGCAGTGCTCTGGGGGATCCTGGCTACACCTTC.

This clonotype was counted at least ten times. The rearrangement links TRBV6-1 to TRBJ1-1; 10 bases are a match to TRBD1. J lost 7 bases, V lost 6 bases, and 11 bases had no gene match. There are 15 residues in the CDR3. The germline V gene has CDR1 MNHNS and CDR2 SASEGT. CDR3 amino acids: CASRPADRGLDEAFF. As DNA, the CDR3 is TGTGCCAGCAGGCCCGCCGACAGGGGGCTCGATGAAGCTTTCTTT.

This clonotype was counted many times. CDR3 coding DNA: TGCAGTGCTATGCGAAGGGACAGGGAAGGAAAAAATTCACCCCTCCACTTT. Amino acid sequence: CSAMRRDREGKNSPLHF. V is TRBV20-1 and J is TRBJ1-6, with 9 bases fitting TRBD1. CDR3 size: 17 residues. V trimming: 4 bases; J trimming: 7 bases; junction bases outside the gene matches: 14. CDR1 is DFQATT and CDR2 is SNEGSKA in the germline V gene (reference sequence).

This clonotype showed up many times. The V and J genes are TRBV29-1 and TRBJ1-2, with D possibly being TRBD1 (5 bases). Germline V lookup: CDR1 SQVTM, CDR2 ANQGSEA. The CDR3 extends over 17 amino acids. The V end was cut by 4 bases, the J end by 4 bases, with 25 bases between. The CDR3 bases are TGCAGCGTTGTTGCCACTTGGTCAGGGTCGGAATTCTATGGCTACACCTTC. Translated, it gives CSVVATWSGSEFYGYTF. The full variable domain, completed using reference TRBV29-1 and TRBJ1-2, is SAVISQKPSRDICQRGTSLTIQCQVDSQVTMMFWYRQQPGQSLTLIATANQGSEATYESGFVIDKFPISRPNLTFSTLTVSNMSPEDSSIYLCSVVATWSGSEFYGYTFGSGTRLTVV.

This clonotype has ten or more counts. The chain recombines TRBV10-3 with TRBJ1-5, with TRBD1 as a possible D gene (6 bases). Germline V gives CDR1 ENHRY, CDR2 SYGVKD. V lost 7 bases to trimming and J lost 5 bases, with 27 bases between them. This CDR3 is 18 amino acids long. DNA for the CDR3: TGTGCCATCATTCCCCAGGGGTACTCACCCGTTGAGGATCAGCCCCAGCATTTT. Residues: CAIIPQGYSPVEDQPQHF.

The V call is TRBV7-9, the J call TRBJ1-1; D not resolved. The CDR3 sequence is 13 residues long. The V and J ends lost 2 bases and 4 bases respectively, with 8 bases between them. Per germline, CDR1 SEHNR and CDR2 FQNEAQ (reference sequence). CDR3 coding DNA: TGTGCCAGCAGCTTAAGGGAAGTCACTGAAGCTTTCTTT. Its protein is CASSLREVTEAFF.

This clonotype appeared many times. The chain uses TRBV6-5 and TRBJ1-3; D unclear. Germline lookup yields CDR1 MNHEY and CDR2 SVGAGI. Between the trimmed V and J ends, which lost 6 bases and 4 bases, there was a span of 7 bases. The CDR3 length is 12 residues. This CDR3 is CASRTQGNTIYF. In nucleotides, the CDR3 is TGTGCCAGCAGGACACAAGGAAACACCATATATTTT.

This clonotype was seen only a few times. This sequence joins TRBV7-2 and TRBJ1-2; maybe TRBD1 (5 bases). Germline loops: CDR1 SGHTA, CDR2 FQGNSA. The CDR3 contains 14 residues. V dropped 7 bases and J dropped 2 bases, with 14 bases sitting between them. The CDR3 loop is CASTEWGRNYGYTF. Written as DNA, the CDR3 is TGTGCCAGCACCGAATGGGGACGGAACTATGGCTACACCTTC.

This clonotype has a count of ten or more. The rearrangement joins TRBV5-1 to TRBJ2-3; D gene ambiguous. CDR1 is SGHRS and CDR2 is YFSETQ in the germline V gene. The CDR3 sequence is 16 residues long. Trimming removed 0 bases at V and 0 bases at J, with 11 bases between. The CDR3 DNA sequence: TGCGCCAGCAGCTTGGATGCGACGGCAAGCACAGATACGCAGTATTTT. Protein product: CASSLDATASTDTQYF.

This clonotype occurred many times. CDR3 sequence: CASSPQYSTDTQYF. The CDR3 DNA sequence: TGTGCCAGCTCACCACAGTATAGCACAGATACGCAGTATTTT. The chain links TRBV18 to TRBJ2-3; unclear D gene. This CDR3 has 14 residues. V lost 1 base to trimming and J lost 0 bases, with 5 bases between them. Germline V lookup: CDR1 KGHSH, CDR2 LQKENI.

This clonotype occurred many times. This chain links TRBV6-7 with TRBJ2-7; 9 positions match TRBD1. TRBV6-7 is designated an ORF whose function remains uncertain. This CDR3 region has 13 residues. Losses at the gene ends were 8 bases for V and 4 bases for J; bases not matched to a gene: 6. CDR3 bases: TGTGCCAGCCGTACAGGGGGCGATTACGAGCAGTACTTC. It yields the protein CASRTGGDYEQYF.

This clonotype was found many times. V usage is TRBV12-3 or TRBV12-4 and J usage is TRBJ2-3; D is perhaps TRBD1 or TRBD2 (5 bases each). V shed 5 bases and J shed 4 bases, with 25 bases lying between them. The CDR3 covers 18 residues. The CDR3 spells CASSPNLGTKRVADTQYF. In DNA, the CDR3 is TGTGCCAGCAGTCCCAACCTCGGGACCAAGAGGGTGGCAGATACGCAGTATTTT.

This clonotype was found many times. This sequence joins TRBV28 and TRBJ1-5; possible D gene TRBD1, 5 bases. V lost 5 bases to trimming and J lost 0 bases, with 8 bases between them. Per the germline V gene, CDR1 is MDHEN and CDR2 is SYDVKM. This CDR3 region has 14 residues. The CDR3 nucleotides read TGTGCCAGCAGTCGGGGGTATAGCAATCAGCCCCAGCATTTT. Protein: CASSRGYSNQPQHF.